This TCR beta chain comes out of a study of T cells in Graves' hyperthyroidism and ophthalmopathy. Exclusion criteria comprised uncontrolled infection, other autoimmune disease, pregnancy or lactation. Clinical symptoms, serum thyroxine and TRAb, thyroid ultrasound and orbital computed tomography together formed the diagnostic basis. Researchers took RNA transcripts and amplified the TCR beta CDR3 regions from them. First-round RT-PCR with HTBI primers amplified the TCR CDR3 region. A single record per CDR3 protein comes from TCRdb applying MiXCR to the multiplex PCR reads. The sample lists hundreds of thousands of distinct CDR3 sequences; approximately 15% were seen once. CDR3 length: 15 residues. The ends were cut back, 2 bases at V and 0 bases at J, with 10 bases in the middle. CDR1 and CDR2 (germline): MDHEN, SYDVKM. This clonotype has at least ten counts.

This receptor was obtained from a woman aged 25 to 39 with Graves' hyperthyroidism that later progressed to Graves' ophthalmopathy. The genes are TRBV28 and TRBJ1-1, with D tentatively TRBD1 (5 bases). Specimen: blood. CDR3 in DNA: TGTGCCAGCAGTTTACCGGGGCGGATGAACACTGAAGCTTTCTTT. Translation gives CASSLPGRMNTEAFF.